One and the same sample provided the 26 T cell receptor beta chains below, sequenced in a study of shared clonotypes between healthy human individuals. Data came from immunoSEQ multiplex PCR; TCRdb stores just in-frame clones and leaves some out. In the table there are roughly 2 million clones, 90% to 95% of which are singletons. Material for sequencing was naive CD4+ T cells sorted from blood. Indicated subset: CD45RA+ positively selected. The receptors here all came from a man aged 18 to 29 in good health.

This chain connects TRBV7-2 to TRBJ2-5; 8 bases map to TRBD1. The CDR3 extends over 15 amino acids. V trimming: 5 bases; J trimming: 7 bases; junction bases outside the gene matches: 12. CDR1 is SGHTA, CDR2 FQGNSA, per germline. CDR3 region: CASSPGQGGAGTQYF. The CDR3 DNA reads TGTGCCAGCAGCCCCGGACAGGGTGGTGCGGGGACCCAGTACTTC.

This CDR3 is CASSGTWDEQYF. DNA of the CDR3: TGTGCCAGCAGTGGGACTTGGGACGAGCAGTACTTC. The chain recombines TRBV6-1 with TRBJ2-7; a weak D match, TRBD2 (5 bases). CDR3 length: 12 amino acids. CDR1 is MNHNS, CDR2 SASEGT, per germline. Trimming took 4 bases from V and 5 from J, leaving 9 bases between them.

The rearrangement uses TRBV6-5 and TRBJ2-1; 7 nucleotides align to TRBD2. This CDR3 region has 15 residues. Germline trimming cut 8 bases from V and 2 bases from J; bases unmatched to any gene: 9. Germline V CDR1 and CDR2: MNHEY, SVGAGI. The CDR3 DNA follows: TGTGCCAGCCGGGGAAGCGGGGTTCCCTACAATGAGCAGTTCTTC. Amino acid sequence: CASRGSGVPYNEQFF.

The J gene is TRBJ1-2, the V gene TRBV5-5; 7 bases are a match to TRBD1. V shed 0 bases, J shed 1 base, and the junction held 9 bases outside the gene matches. Germline V gives CDR1 SGHKS, CDR2 YYEKEE (reference sequence). The CDR3 covers 17 residues. Here the CDR3 reads CASSLAPGQRYNYGYTF. CDR3 bases: TGTGCCAGCAGCTTGGCCCCGGGACAGCGTTATAACTATGGCTACACCTTC.

V and J are TRBV7-9 and TRBJ2-3, with no clear D. Germline V gives CDR1 SEHNR, CDR2 FQNEAQ (reference sequence). The CDR3 has 15 residues. Trimming removed 1 base at V and 0 bases at J, with 8 bases between. The chain's CDR3 is CASSLVGTSTDTQYF. CDR3 coding DNA: TGTGCCAGCAGCTTAGTGGGAACTAGCACAGATACGCAGTATTTT.

The sample holds one count of this clone. The chain has TRBV6-1 and TRBJ2-7; D is unclear. Trimming shortened V by 8 bases and J by 3 bases, and 11 bases separated the two germline ends. The germline gives CDR1 MNHNS, CDR2 SASEGT. CDR3 length: 12 residues. CDR3 amino acids: CASFSAFYEQYF. In nucleotides, the CDR3 is TGTGCCAGCTTTTCAGCCTTCTACGAGCAGTACTTC.

About this clone: Other DNA sequences within the sample encode an identical CDR3. The chain joins TRBV28 to TRBJ1-3; D gene uncertain. The CDR3 contains 14 residues. The germline V gene encodes CDR1 MDHEN and CDR2 SYDVKM. The V end was cut by 3 bases, the J end by 0 bases, with 6 bases between. The CDR3 is CASSLGNSGNTIYF. The CDR3 DNA sequence: TGTGCCAGCAGTTTGGGCAACTCTGGAAACACCATATATTTT.

The chain uses TRBV6-6 and TRBJ2-1; 9 bases are shared with TRBD2. The CDR3 is 15 residues long. Looked up from germline, CDR1 is MNHNY and CDR2 is SVGAGI (reference sequence). J was trimmed by 0 bases and V by 4 bases; bases with no gene match: 1. The CDR3 DNA sequence: TGTGCCAGCAGTTTTAGCGGGGGCTCCTACAATGAGCAGTTCTTC. It codes for CASSFSGGSYNEQFF.

The V gene is TRBV15, the J gene TRBJ2-7, with 8 bases matching TRBD2. The V segment lost 0 bases and the J segment 6 bases; nucleotides outside the gene matches: 4. The length of the CDR3 is 14 residues. Per germline, CDR1 LNHNV and CDR2 YYDKDF (reference sequence). CDR3 sequence reads: CATSREAGALEQYF. CDR3 in DNA: TGTGCCACCAGCAGAGAAGCGGGAGCCCTCGAGCAGTACTTC.

This chain links TRBV5-1 with TRBJ2-1; 8 nucleotides align to TRBD2. CDR3 length: 17 residues. V shed 0 bases and J 4 bases; nucleotides not matched to a gene: 9. CDR1 and CDR2 (germline): SGHRS, YFSETQ. The CDR3 bases are TGCGCCAGCAGCTTGGATGAGGCGGGAGGATCATACAATGAGCAGTTCTTC. Its translation: CASSLDEAGGSYNEQFF.

The chain couples TRBV5-1 to TRBJ2-7, with 8 bases that match TRBD2. Germline V CDR1 and CDR2: SGHRS, YFSETQ. V shed 2 bases and J 3 bases; nucleotides not matched to a gene: 4. This CDR3 is built from 14 residues. The CDR3 loop is CASSFGSGIYEQYF. In DNA, the CDR3 is TGCGCCAGCAGCTTCGGTAGCGGGATCTACGAGCAGTACTTC. Full variable domain (rest looked up from reference TRBV5-1 and TRBJ2-7): KAGVTQTPRYLIKTRGQQVTLSCSPISGHRSVSWYQQTPGQGLQFLFEYFSETQRNKGNFPGRFSGRQFSNSRSEMNVSTLELGDSALYLCASSFGSGIYEQYFGPGTRLTVT.

This clone was recorded once. V is TRBV7-9 and J is TRBJ1-2; TRBD1 matches 8 bases. The length of the CDR3 is 13 residues. Per the germline V gene, CDR1 is SEHNR and CDR2 is FQNEAQ (reference sequence). V was pared by 5 bases and J by 6 bases, with 5 bases of the junction left unmatched. CDR3 protein: CASSTGGHNGYTF. The CDR3 DNA reads as TGTGCCAGCAGCACAGGGGGTCATAATGGCTACACCTTC.

This clone was counted once. This chain uses TRBV5-1 with TRBJ2-1; 11 positions agree with TRBD2. The CDR3 sequence is 16 residues long. The V and J ends lost 2 bases and 5 bases, in that order; junction bases with no gene match: 6. CDR1 and CDR2 from the germline V gene are SGHRS and YFSETQ. The CDR3 DNA sequence: TGCGCCAGCAGCTTCGAGGTAGCGGGAGGGAACAATGAGCAGTTCTTC. This gives the protein CASSFEVAGGNNEQFF. The entire variable domain, with the rest obtained from reference TRBV5-1 and TRBJ2-1, is as follows: KAGVTQTPRYLIKTRGQQVTLSCSPISGHRSVSWYQQTPGQGLQFLFEYFSETQRNKGNFPGRFSGRQFSNSRSEMNVSTLELGDSALYLCASSFEVAGGNNEQFFGPGTRLTVL.

This clone occurred a few times. The rearrangement links TRBV18 to TRBJ1-2; perhaps TRBD1 as D (6 bases). The CDR3 totals 15 residues. V lost 5 bases and J 4 bases, leaving 17 bases between the germline ends. Germline V gives CDR1 KGHSH, CDR2 LQKENI. The CDR3 DNA reads as TGTGCCAGCTCAAGAAACAGGGAGTATTCCTATGGCTACACCTTC. Translated, it gives CASSRNREYSYGYTF. Drawing the rest from reference TRBV18 and TRBJ1-2, the complete variable domain is NAGVMQNPRHLVRRRGQEARLRCSPMKGHSHVYWYRQLPEEGLKFMVYLQKENIIDESGMPKERFSAEFPKEGPSILRIQQVVRGDSAAYFCASSRNREYSYGYTFGSGTRLTVV.

This chain connects TRBV2 to TRBJ2-1; 12 bases map to TRBD2. V lost 3 bases, J lost 8 bases, and 8 bases stayed unmatched. CDR3 length equals 16 residues. Germline CDR1 SNHLY, CDR2 FYNNEI. The CDR3 DNA follows: TGTGCCAGCAGTGATTTGTCTAGCGGGGGGGCCTATGAGCAGTTCTTC. Protein product: CASSDLSSGGAYEQFF.

V usage is TRBV25-1 and J usage is TRBJ1-4, with D possibly TRBD1 on 5 matching bases. CDR3 length: 15 residues. Germline lookup yields CDR1 MGHDK and CDR2 SYGVNS. The V end was cut by 5 bases, the J end by 8 bases, with 18 bases between. CDR3 residues: CASSRRDGGREKLFF. The CDR3 region has the DNA TGTGCCAGCAGTAGGCGGGACGGCGGACGCGAAAAACTGTTTTTT.

This clone was seen only a few times. Other DNA sequences in the sample encode the same CDR3. The CDR3: CASSLEGGYGYTF. For the CDR3, the DNA is TGTGCCAGCAGCTTAGAAGGGGGCTATGGCTACACCTTC. This chain links TRBV7-6 with TRBJ1-2; TRBD1 might be the D (6 bases). The CDR3 has 13 amino acids. V lost 1 base and J lost 4, with 7 bases in between. CDR1 is SGHVS, CDR2 FNYEAQ, per germline.

For this clone: The same CDR3 also results from other DNA sequences found in this sample. J is TRBJ2-6 and V is TRBV2, with D perhaps TRBD1 (6 bases). CDR3 length equals 14 residues. Trimming left V 6 bases short and J 2 bases short, with 8 bases between. Germline assignment: CDR1 SNHLY and CDR2 FYNNEI. The CDR3 reads CASRQGTGANVLTF. CDR3 DNA sequence: TGTGCCAGCAGGCAGGGGACTGGGGCCAACGTCCTGACTTTC.

The rearrangement uses TRBV28 and TRBJ1-5; D not resolved. V was pared by 1 base and J by 0 bases, with 4 bases between. The germline V gene encodes CDR1 MDHEN and CDR2 SYDVKM. This CDR3 region has 14 residues. In DNA, the CDR3 is TGTGCCAGCAGTTTATTAGATAGCAATCAGCCCCAGCATTTT. Protein product: CASSLLDSNQPQHF.

Worth noting for this clone: This could be a read error, since a much larger clone is one nucleotide away. Other DNA sequences in the same sample also yield this CDR3. The chain employs TRBV9 and TRBJ2-5; D is perhaps TRBD1 or TRBD2 (5 bases each). The CDR3 runs 14 residues. Germline loops: CDR1 SGDLS, CDR2 YYNGEE. V lost 2 bases to trimming and J lost 1 base, with 9 bases between them. The CDR3 DNA is TGTGCCAGCAGCGTGGGGGATTTCCAAGAGACCCAGTACTTC. Protein product: CASSVGDFQETQYF.

V gene TRBV18 combines with J gene TRBJ1-2, with 7 bases identical to TRBD1. CDR3 length: 15 residues. CDR1 is KGHSH, CDR2 LQKENI, per germline. The V segment lost 2 bases and the J segment 4 bases; nucleotides outside the gene matches: 7. In nucleotides, the CDR3 is TGTGCCAGCTCACCAGAGGGACAGCCCTTCTATGGCTACACCTTC. The encoded protein is CASSPEGQPFYGYTF.

The chain recombines TRBV27 with TRBJ1-3, with D unresolved. The V gene lost 6 bases and the J gene lost 4 bases, with 13 bases spanning the gap. The germline gives CDR1 MNHEY, CDR2 SMNVEV (reference sequence). The CDR3 contains 14 residues. CDR3 loop: CASSPRALGNTIYF. DNA of the CDR3: TGTGCCAGCAGCCCCCGCGCTTTGGGAAACACCATATATTTT.

This rearrangement joins TRBV19 to TRBJ2-7; D unclear. Trimming left V 5 bases short and J 3 bases short, with 11 bases between. From germline, CDR1 is LNHDA and CDR2 SQIVND (reference sequence). The CDR3 contains 13 residues. CDR3 in amino acids: CASSGGAIYEQYF. CDR3 sequence (DNA): TGTGCCAGTAGTGGCGGTGCGATCTACGAGCAGTACTTC.

The chain links TRBV5-6 to TRBJ2-7; D possibly corresponds to TRBD2 (5 bases). From germline, CDR1 is SGHDT and CDR2 YYEEEE. V lost 0 bases to trimming and J lost 1 base, with 8 bases between them. The CDR3 totals 14 residues. CDR3 DNA sequence: TGTGCCAGCAGCTTGGGGGGAGAATCCTACGAGCAGTACTTC. Its protein is CASSLGGESYEQYF.

This chain uses TRBV28 with TRBJ2-3; TRBD1 agrees at 7 bases. This CDR3 comprises 15 residues. Germline assignment: CDR1 MDHEN and CDR2 SYDVKM. With V trimmed by 7 bases and J by 1 base, 8 bases remained unmatched. DNA for the CDR3: TGTGCCAGCACCCTCAAAGGGACAGGCACAGATACGCAGTATTTT. This codes for CASTLKGTGTDTQYF.

This clone has a single count. The chain uses TRBV5-4 and TRBJ2-5; the match to TRBD2 covers 8 bases. The germline V gene encodes CDR1 SGHNT and CDR2 YYREEE (reference sequence). The CDR3 is made up of 17 amino acids. V trimming: 5 bases; J trimming: 3 bases; junction bases outside the gene matches: 15. The chain's CDR3 is CASSYIGGQLAEETQYF. DNA of the CDR3: TGTGCCAGCAGTTACATTGGCGGGCAACTAGCGGAAGAGACCCAGTACTTC.